These T cell receptor beta chains were read from a single sample in a study of blood T cells in healthy people across ages. TCRdb passed the 5' RACE reads through MiXCR, listing each CDR3 protein once. The table has approximately 900,000 distinct CDR3 sequences, about 48% seen once. The sample taken for sequencing was blood. All receptors derive from a man aged 30 to 45 in good health. Both conserved end residues are part of each CDR3. Fields, in order: V gene, clone size, J gene, D gene, CDR3 protein, CDR3 DNA. D genes are given only for firm matches. Clone size, where shown, is once, few, many, or a class for clones that have expanded.

>TRBV24-1|NA|TRBJ2-3|NA
CATSDFGRDTDTQYF
TGTGCCACCAGTGATTTTGGACGGGACACAGATACGCAGTATTTT
>TRBV6-2/TRBV6-3|few|TRBJ1-5|NA
CASRDVSQPQHF
TGTGCCAGTCGGGACGTGAGTCAGCCCCAGCATTTT
>TRBV7-7|many|TRBJ2-1|TRBD1
CASSRGGQGLDEQFF
TGTGCTAGCTCTCGGGGGGGACAGGGGTTGGATGAGCAGTTCTTC
>TRBV12-3/TRBV12-4|many|TRBJ2-5|TRBD1
CASSQGQGRETQYF
TGTGCCAGCAGCCAGGGACAGGGGAGGGAGACCCAGTACTTC
>TRBV7-2|NA|TRBJ2-1|NA
CASSPKTTQFF
TGTGCCAGCAGCCCCAAGACCACTCAGTTCTTC
>TRBV7-3|NA|TRBJ2-7|NA
CASSFSRTTSYEQYF
TGTGCCAGCAGCTTTTCCAGGACTACCTCCTACGAGCAGTACTTC
>TRBV4-1|once|TRBJ2-3|NA
CASSEATLGNTQYF
TGCGCCAGCAGCGAAGCAACCCTAGGGAATACGCAGTATTTT
>TRBV20-1|few|TRBJ2-4|NA
CSARVGLIAKNIQYF
TGCAGTGCTAGGGTGGGGTTAATAGCCAAAAACATTCAGTACTTC
>TRBV6-6|many|TRBJ2-3|NA
CASSPGRFTDTQYF
TGTGCCAGCAGTCCCGGAAGGTTCACAGATACGCAGTATTTT
>TRBV6-2/TRBV6-3|NA|TRBJ2-7|NA
CASSYPGGGVDYEQYF
TGTGCCAGCAGTTACCCAGGGGGGGGCGTCGACTACGAGCAGTACTTC
>TRBV20-1|NA|TRBJ2-3|NA
CSAPRGVDTQYF
TGCAGTGCTCCCAGGGGGGTGGATACGCAGTATTTT
>TRBV11-2|few|TRBJ2-3|NA
CASSLDQEGTSTDTQYF
TGTGCCAGCAGCTTAGATCAGGAAGGCACTAGCACAGATACGCAGTATTTT
>TRBV7-3|few|TRBJ2-5|TRBD2
CASSYSGGVYNEQYF
TGTGCCAGCAGTTATAGCGGGGGGGTCTACAATGAGCAGTACTTC
>TRBV30|few|TRBJ2-7|NA
CAQVTSSSYEQYF
TGTGCCCAAGTGACATCGAGCTCCTACGAGCAGTACTTC
>TRBV6-6|NA|TRBJ2-7|NA
CASSHGPTRGSYEQYF
TGTGCCAGCAGTCACGGGCCAACGCGGGGCTCCTACGAGCAGTACTTC
>TRBV6-5|NA|TRBJ2-7|NA
CASSYARPGPSYEQYF
TGTGCCAGCAGTTACGCCCGCCCGGGGCCCTCCTACGAGCAGTACTTC
>TRBV12-3/TRBV12-4|few|TRBJ1-2|NA
CASSPGRWGGIGYTF
TGTGCCAGCAGTCCCGGAAGGTGGGGCGGGATTGGCTACACCTTC
>TRBV11-2|NA|TRBJ2-1|NA
CASSSRRALYNEQFF
TGTGCCAGCAGCTCCCGCAGGGCGCTCTACAATGAGCAGTTCTTC
>TRBV24-1|few|TRBJ1-2|NA
CATSSPGPSTFSYTF
TGTGCCACCAGCTCGCCCGGGCCCTCGACATTTAGCTACACCTTC
>TRBV27|NA|TRBJ1-5|TRBD1
CASSPTDRVRNQPQHF
TGTGCCAGCAGTCCTACCGACAGGGTAAGAAATCAGCCCCAGCATTTT
>TRBV6-6|NA|TRBJ2-6|NA
CASGDGTRSGANVLTF
TGTGCCAGCGGGGACGGAACGCGCTCTGGGGCCAACGTCCTGACTTTC
>TRBV9|NA|TRBJ2-5|NA
CASSPAGGETQYF
TGTGCCAGCAGCCCGGCGGGTGGGGAGACCCAGTACTTC
>TRBV3-1|few|TRBJ1-2|TRBD1
CASSLIATGGYGYTF
TGTGCCAGCAGCCTCATAGCGACAGGGGGTTATGGCTACACCTTC
>TRBV28|NA|TRBJ2-7|NA
CASSLVENEQYF
TGTGCCAGCAGTTTAGTGGAGAACGAGCAGTACTTC
>TRBV4-1|NA|TRBJ1-2|NA
CASSQEGGNGYTF
TGCGCCAGCAGCCAAGAAGGAGGGAATGGCTACACCTTC
>TRBV6-6|NA|TRBJ2-1|TRBD2
CASSSEGRDYNEQFF
TGTGCCAGCAGCTCCGAGGGGAGGGACTACAATGAGCAGTTCTTC
>TRBV7-2|many|TRBJ2-7|NA
CASSLMHEQYF
TGTGCCAGCAGCTTAATGCACGAGCAGTACTTC
>TRBV3-1|NA|TRBJ1-2|NA
CVSSQTNYGYTF
TGTGTCAGCAGCCAAACTAACTATGGCTACACCTTC
>TRBV5-1|few|TRBJ1-2|TRBD1
CASSLEGQGRTGYTF
TGCGCCAGCAGCTTGGAAGGACAGGGGAGGACTGGCTACACCTTC
>TRBV6-6|NA|TRBJ2-7|NA
CASRPGPNYEQYF
TGTGCCAGCAGGCCGGGACCCAACTACGAGCAGTACTTC
>TRBV7-9|NA|TRBJ2-5|TRBD1
CVSSSRSRRDRGLQETQYF
TGTGTCAGCAGCTCACGATCGCGAAGGGACAGGGGGCTTCAAGAGACCCAGTACTTC
>TRBV20-1|NA|TRBJ1-2|TRBD1
CSAREQDRGKGYTF
TGCAGTGCTAGAGAGCAGGACAGGGGGAAAGGCTACACCTTC
>TRBV13|NA|TRBJ1-1|TRBD1
CASSGGTGGTEAFF
TGTGCCAGCAGCGGAGGGACAGGGGGCACTGAAGCTTTCTTT
>TRBV7-9|NA|TRBJ2-7|NA
CASGPSKYEQYF
TGTGCCAGCGGTCCAAGCAAATACGAGCAGTACTTC
>TRBV6-6|NA|TRBJ2-1|TRBD1
CASSFEGQGTEQFF
TGTGCCAGCTCCTTCGAGGGACAGGGCACTGAGCAGTTCTTC
>TRBV12-3/TRBV12-4|few|TRBJ2-1|TRBD2
CASSKQRGNEQFF
TGTGCCAGCAGCAAGCAGCGGGGTAATGAGCAGTTCTTC
>TRBV29-1|NA|TRBJ2-5|NA
CSVEGSREGAQYF
TGCAGCGTTGAAGGTTCGAGGGAAGGGGCCCAGTACTTC
>TRBV5-1|NA|TRBJ2-7|NA
CASTPRGSGSYEQYF
TGCGCCAGCACCCCGAGGGGTAGCGGTTCCTACGAGCAGTACTTC
>TRBV6-2/TRBV6-3|NA|TRBJ2-1|TRBD2
CASRPSGGGYNEQFF
TGTGCCAGCAGGCCCTCTGGGGGGGGTTACAATGAGCAGTTCTTC
>TRBV4-3|NA|TRBJ2-7|TRBD1
CASSTRQGGGEQYF
TGCGCCAGCAGCACTCGACAGGGGGGCGGCGAGCAGTACTTC
>TRBV2|NA|TRBJ2-7|NA
CASSEAGRYEQYF
TGTGCCAGCAGTGAAGCTGGCAGGTACGAGCAGTACTTC
>TRBV20-1|NA|TRBJ1-1|NA
CSALTGQMNTEAFF
TGCAGTGCATTGACAGGACAAATGAACACTGAAGCTTTCTTT
>TRBV27|NA|TRBJ2-7|TRBD2
CASKLGLAGTYEQYF
TGTGCCAGCAAGCTGGGACTAGCGGGGACCTACGAGCAGTACTTC
>TRBV28|NA|TRBJ2-7|TRBD2
CATSSGGSYEQYF
TGTGCCACTTCTAGCGGGGGCTCCTACGAGCAGTACTTC
>TRBV28|NA|TRBJ2-1|NA
CASSYTASSYNEQFF
TGTGCCAGCAGTTACACGGCTAGCTCCTACAATGAGCAGTTCTTC
>TRBV20-1|few|TRBJ1-2|NA
CSAPDGANYGYTF
TGCAGTGCTCCGGACGGAGCTAACTATGGCTACACCTTC